The 17 T cell receptor beta chains given below trace back to one sample, sequenced in a study of fetal regulatory T cell absence and autoimmunity (dated by TCRdb to 2016 to 2017). Libraries were made using the immunoSEQ multiplex PCR assay. This is the immuneACCESS table as TCRdb keeps it, with only in-frame sequences that have V and J called. A part of the clones is gone; compared with another copy, unresolved V genes explain less than half, and the rest is unexplained. For this sample there are 95,000 to 100,000 clones; about two thirds appear just once. The ten biggest clones cover approximately 1.9% of the sample. Source material: pancreas tissue. These TCRs come from a male donor with IPEX syndrome.

The chain couples TRBV6-1 to TRBJ1-2; D gene unclear. The CDR3 contains 12 residues. Trimming took off 1 base at V and 6 bases at J, with 6 bases between the two ends. Germline-derived CDR1 and CDR2 are MNHNS and SASEGT. The DNA for the CDR3 is TGTGCCAGCAGTGAAGGGCAGGATGGCTACACCTTC. Translation: CASSEGQDGYTF.

The chain combines TRBV5-1 with TRBJ1-1; D gene unclear. Germline CDR1 reads SGHRS; CDR2 reads YFSETQ. This CDR3 spans 14 amino acids. Trimming stripped 0 bases from V and 2 bases from J, with 8 bases between. The CDR3 nucleotides are TGCGCCAGCAGCTTGGAACTGGTTAACACTGAAGCTTTCTTT. This codes for CASSLELVNTEAFF.

This clone occurred once. V is TRBV9 and J is TRBJ1-6, with D tentatively TRBD1 (5 bases). The V and J ends lost 0 bases and 7 bases respectively, with 14 bases between them. The CDR3 totals 16 residues. Germline V gene sequence: CDR1 SGDLS, CDR2 YYNGEE. The CDR3 loop is CASSVAPRVGNSPLHF. Written as DNA, the CDR3 is TGTGCCAGCAGCGTAGCCCCCAGGGTGGGAAATTCACCCCTCCACTTT.

This clone showed up just once. The chain couples TRBV29-1 to TRBJ2-1, with 8 positions matching TRBD2. V lost 4 bases, J lost 5 bases, and 7 bases stayed unmatched. The CDR3 loop spans 14 amino acids. Germline lookup yields CDR1 SQVTM and CDR2 ANQGSEA. CDR3 sequence (DNA): TGCAGCGTTGCCCGGGGGGGGGCCAACAATGAGCAGTTCTTC. Protein product: CSVARGGANNEQFF.

The chain recombines TRBV9 with TRBJ2-5; 9 nucleotides line up with TRBD1. This CDR3 spans 15 amino acids. CDR1 SGDLS and CDR2 YYNGEE come from the germline V gene. V was clipped by 3 bases and J by 5 bases; unmatched bases: 8. CDR3 sequence: CASSAGTGSWETQYF. In DNA form, the CDR3 reads TGTGCCAGCAGCGCAGGGACAGGGTCTTGGGAGACCCAGTACTTC.

The chain couples TRBV4-2 to TRBJ2-7, with 9 bases aligning to TRBD1. Germline CDR1 reads LGHNA; CDR2 reads YNFKEQ. The V segment lost 1 base and the J segment 4 bases; nucleotides outside the gene matches: 8. This CDR3 region has 16 residues. The CDR3 spells CASSQVPGQGQYEQYF. Here the CDR3 DNA reads TGTGCCAGCAGCCAAGTTCCGGGACAGGGTCAGTACGAGCAGTACTTC.

V gene TRBV2 combines with J gene TRBJ2-1; 7 bases are shared with TRBD1. J was trimmed by 4 bases and V by 9 bases; bases with no gene match: 6. The V gene's germline CDR1 is SNHLY and CDR2 FYNNEI. The CDR3 loop spans 13 amino acids. The CDR3 loop is CARWTGFYNEQFF. CDR3 sequence (DNA): TGTGCCAGATGGACAGGCTTTTACAATGAGCAGTTCTTC. Full variable domain (missing parts from reference TRBV2 and TRBJ2-1): EPEVTQTPSHQVTQMGQEVILRCVPISNHLYFYWYRQILGQKVEFLVSFYNNEISEKSEIFDDQFSVERPDGSNFTLKIRSTKLEDSAMYFCARWTGFYNEQFFGPGTRLTVL.

The chain joins TRBV5-1 to TRBJ1-2, with D unresolved. The germline V gene encodes CDR1 SGHRS and CDR2 YFSETQ. This CDR3 is 13 amino acids long. Between the trimmed V and J ends, which lost 0 bases and 2 bases, there was a span of 5 bases. The CDR3 coding sequence is TGCGCCAGCAGCTTGGGGGCAAACTATGGCTACACCTTC. Its protein product is CASSLGANYGYTF.

The chain couples TRBV11-2 to TRBJ2-2; D is possibly TRBD2 (5 bases). The CDR3 length is 13 residues. Germline V gives CDR1 SGHAT, CDR2 FQNNGV. The V end was cut by 0 bases, the J end by 7 bases, with 6 bases between. The CDR3 reads CASSLEGSGELFF. CDR3 coding DNA: TGTGCCAGCAGCTTAGAGGGGAGCGGGGAGCTGTTTTTT. The entire variable domain, with the rest obtained from reference TRBV11-2 and TRBJ2-2, is as follows: EAGVAQSPRYKIIEKRQSVAFWCNPISGHATLYWYQQILGQGPKLLIQFQNNGVVDDSQLPKDRFSAERLKGVDSTLKIQPAKLEDSAVYLCASSLEGSGELFFGEGSRLTVL.

This clone came up a few times. This sequence joins TRBV27 and TRBJ1-6; no clear D gene. The CDR3 sequence is 14 residues long. Germline lookup yields CDR1 MNHEY and CDR2 SMNVEV (reference sequence). With 7 bases removed from V and 3 bases from J, the gap between germline ends came to 10 bases. The chain's CDR3 is CASKGIGYNSPLHF. CDR3 nucleotides: TGTGCCAGCAAAGGGATTGGCTATAATTCACCCCTCCACTTT.

This clone has just a few counts. The J gene is TRBJ1-4, the V gene TRBV7-9; TRBD1 matches 7 bases. The length of the CDR3 is 14 residues. J was trimmed by 5 bases and V by 0 bases; bases with no gene match: 0. Germline assignment: CDR1 SEHNR and CDR2 FQNEAQ (reference sequence). The CDR3: CASSLAGGNEKLFF. The CDR3 bases are TGTGCCAGCAGCTTAGCAGGGGGCAATGAAAAACTGTTTTTT.

J is TRBJ2-2 and V is TRBV7-2; no clear D gene. Trimming cost V 0 bases and J 4 bases, with 3 bases left between them. In germline, CDR1 is SGHTA, CDR2 FQGNSA. This CDR3 is 13 amino acids long. The DNA for the CDR3 is TGTGCCAGCAGCTTAGCTAGCACCGGGGAGCTGTTTTTT. Amino acids: CASSLASTGELFF.

This clone was recorded only once. The CDR3 region is CASTLTGIAKNIQYF. In DNA form, the CDR3 reads TGTGCCAGCACACTGACAGGGATCGCCAAAAACATTCAGTACTTC. The chain is built from TRBV6-5 and TRBJ2-4; 7 nucleotides agree with TRBD1. The V and J ends lost 7 bases and 1 base, in that order; junction bases with no gene match: 7. Germline V gene lookup returns CDR1 MNHEY and CDR2 SVGAGI. The CDR3 length is 15 residues.

This rearrangement joins TRBV10-3 to TRBJ2-7; TRBD1 aligns across 7 bases. V shed 10 bases, J shed 0 bases, and the junction held 3 bases outside the gene matches. CDR3 length: 12 amino acids. CDR1 and CDR2 (germline): ENHRY, SYGVKD. CDR3: CATRDSSYEQYF. The CDR3 DNA is TGTGCCACCCGGGACAGCTCCTACGAGCAGTACTTC.

The rearrangement uses TRBV29-1 and TRBJ1-2; D not certain. Trimming shortened V by 5 bases and J by 3 bases, and 10 bases separated the two germline ends. CDR3 length: 12 residues. Germline assignment: CDR1 SQVTM and CDR2 ANQGSEA. Written as DNA, the CDR3 is TGCAGCGTTTGGCAGGCGTACTATGGCTACACCTTC. Its translation is CSVWQAYYGYTF.

V and J are TRBV6-1 and TRBJ1-5; 7 bases agree with TRBD1. The CDR3 totals 14 residues. V shed 7 bases and J 6 bases; nucleotides not matched to a gene: 9. Germline CDR1 is MNHNS and CDR2 is SASEGT. The CDR3 DNA reads TGTGCCAGCACCCTGACAGGGAAAAGTCAGCCCCAGCATTTT. The encoded protein is CASTLTGKSQPQHF.

The rearrangement joins TRBV9 to TRBJ2-7; D tentatively fits TRBD1 or TRBD2 (5 bases each). The CDR3 runs to 15 residues. The V gene lost 4 bases and the J gene lost 6 bases, with 20 bases spanning the gap. Germline loops: CDR1 SGDLS, CDR2 YYNGEE. CDR3 amino acids: CASSPKEGRYGEQYF. In DNA, the CDR3 is TGTGCCAGCAGCCCAAAAGAGGGGCGGTATGGCGAGCAGTACTTC.